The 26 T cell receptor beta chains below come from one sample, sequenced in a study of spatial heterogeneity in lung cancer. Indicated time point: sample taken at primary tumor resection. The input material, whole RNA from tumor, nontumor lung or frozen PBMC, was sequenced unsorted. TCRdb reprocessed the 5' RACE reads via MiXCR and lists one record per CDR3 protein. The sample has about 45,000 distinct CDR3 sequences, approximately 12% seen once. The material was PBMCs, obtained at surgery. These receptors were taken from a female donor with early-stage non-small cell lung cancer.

The CDR3 nucleotides are TGTGCCAGTAGCCCCGGGACACATACGCAGTATTTT. Encoded protein: CASSPGTHTQYF. V usage is TRBV19 and J usage is TRBJ2-3; possible D gene TRBD1, 6 bases. This CDR3 comprises 12 residues. Trimming cost V 6 bases and J 7 bases, with 11 bases left between them. Looked up from germline, CDR1 is LNHDA and CDR2 is SQIVND (reference sequence).

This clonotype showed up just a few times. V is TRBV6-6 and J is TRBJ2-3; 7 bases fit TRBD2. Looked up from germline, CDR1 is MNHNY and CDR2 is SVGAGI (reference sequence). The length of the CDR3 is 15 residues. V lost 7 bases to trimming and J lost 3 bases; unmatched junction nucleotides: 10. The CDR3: CASKVFTGGTDTQYF. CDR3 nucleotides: TGTGCCAGCAAGGTCTTTACGGGGGGAACAGATACGCAGTATTTT.

The CDR3 coding sequence is TGTGCCAGCAGCTTACAAGGGCAGGGGGGTGAAAAACTGTTTTTT. It yields the protein CASSLQGQGGEKLFF. The V call is TRBV7-9, the J call TRBJ1-4, with 7 bases matching TRBD1. CDR1 and CDR2 from the germline V gene are SEHNR and FQNEAQ (reference sequence). Trimming took 2 bases from V and 7 from J; bases not matched to a gene: 7. This CDR3 is 15 amino acids long.

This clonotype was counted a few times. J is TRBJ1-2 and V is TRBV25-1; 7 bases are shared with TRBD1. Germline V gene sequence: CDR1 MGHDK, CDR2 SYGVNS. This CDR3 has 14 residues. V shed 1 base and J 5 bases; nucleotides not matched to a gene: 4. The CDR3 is CASSESHRGYGYTF. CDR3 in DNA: TGTGCCAGCAGTGAATCGCACAGGGGTTATGGCTACACCTTC.

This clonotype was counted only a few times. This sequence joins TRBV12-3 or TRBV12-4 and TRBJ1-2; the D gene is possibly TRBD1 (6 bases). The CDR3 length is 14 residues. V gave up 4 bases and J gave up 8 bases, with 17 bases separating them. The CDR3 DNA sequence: TGTGCCAGCAGTTGGGGGCCCGAAGGTCGCGGCTACACCTTC. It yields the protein CASSWGPEGRGYTF.

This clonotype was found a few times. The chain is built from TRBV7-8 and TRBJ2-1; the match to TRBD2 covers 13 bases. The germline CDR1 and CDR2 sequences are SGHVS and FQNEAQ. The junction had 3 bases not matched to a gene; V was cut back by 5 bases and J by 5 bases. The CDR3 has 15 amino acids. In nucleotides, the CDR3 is TGTGCCAGCAGCGCCGGACTAGCGGGGGACAATGAGCAGTTCTTC. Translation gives CASSAGLAGDNEQFF. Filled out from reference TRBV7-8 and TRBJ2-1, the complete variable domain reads GAGVSQSPRYKVAKRGQDVALRCDPISGHVSLFWYQQALGQGPEFLTYFQNEAQLDKSGLPSDRFFAERPEGSVSTLKIQRTQQEDSAVYLCASSAGLAGDNEQFFGPGTRLTVL.

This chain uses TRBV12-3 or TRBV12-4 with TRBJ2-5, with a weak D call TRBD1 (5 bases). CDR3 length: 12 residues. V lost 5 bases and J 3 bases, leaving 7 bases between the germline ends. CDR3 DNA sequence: TGTGCCAGCAGTCTAGGGGAAGAGACCCAGTACTTC. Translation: CASSLGEETQYF.

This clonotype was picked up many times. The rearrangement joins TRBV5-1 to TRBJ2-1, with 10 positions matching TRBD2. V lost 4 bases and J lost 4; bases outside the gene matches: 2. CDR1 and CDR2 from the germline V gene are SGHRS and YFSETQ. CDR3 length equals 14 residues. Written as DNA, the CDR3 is TGCGCCAGCAGCCTGGGACTAGCGTACAATGAGCAGTTCTTC. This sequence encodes CASSLGLAYNEQFF.

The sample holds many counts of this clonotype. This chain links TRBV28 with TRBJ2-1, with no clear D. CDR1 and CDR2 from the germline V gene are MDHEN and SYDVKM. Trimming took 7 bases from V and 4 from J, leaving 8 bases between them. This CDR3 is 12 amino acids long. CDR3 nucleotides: TGTGCCAGCACCTTGGGGTACAATGAGCAGTTCTTC. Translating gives CASTLGYNEQFF.

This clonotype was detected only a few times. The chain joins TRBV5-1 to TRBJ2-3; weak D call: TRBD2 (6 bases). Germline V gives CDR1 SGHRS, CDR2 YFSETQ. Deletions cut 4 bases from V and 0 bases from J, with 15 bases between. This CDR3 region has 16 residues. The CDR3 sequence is CASSRGGETSTDTQYF. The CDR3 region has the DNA TGCGCCAGCAGCCGGGGCGGGGAGACTAGCACAGATACGCAGTATTTT. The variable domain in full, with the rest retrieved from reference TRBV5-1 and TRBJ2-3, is KAGVTQTPRYLIKTRGQQVTLSCSPISGHRSVSWYQQTPGQGLQFLFEYFSETQRNKGNFPGRFSGRQFSNSRSEMNVSTLELGDSALYLCASSRGGETSTDTQYFGPGTRLTVL.

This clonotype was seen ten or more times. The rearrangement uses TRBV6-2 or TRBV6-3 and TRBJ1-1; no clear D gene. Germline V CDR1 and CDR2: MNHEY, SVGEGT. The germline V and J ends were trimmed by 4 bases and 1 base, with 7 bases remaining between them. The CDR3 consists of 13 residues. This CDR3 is CASSSVQNTEAFF. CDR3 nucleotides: TGTGCCAGCAGTTCCGTACAGAACACTGAAGCTTTCTTT.

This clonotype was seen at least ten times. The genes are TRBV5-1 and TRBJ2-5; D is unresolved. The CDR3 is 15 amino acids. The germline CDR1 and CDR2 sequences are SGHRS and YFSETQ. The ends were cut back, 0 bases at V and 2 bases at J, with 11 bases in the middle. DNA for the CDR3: TGCGCCAGCAGCTTGGGCGGATACTTGCAAGAGACCCAGTACTTC. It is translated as CASSLGGYLQETQYF.

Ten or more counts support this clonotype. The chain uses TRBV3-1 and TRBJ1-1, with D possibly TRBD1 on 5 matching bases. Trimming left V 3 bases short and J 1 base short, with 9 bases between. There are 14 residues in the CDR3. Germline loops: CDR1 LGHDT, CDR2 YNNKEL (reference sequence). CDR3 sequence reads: CASSHWGKNTEAFF. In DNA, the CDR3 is TGTGCCAGCAGCCACTGGGGCAAGAACACTGAAGCTTTCTTT.

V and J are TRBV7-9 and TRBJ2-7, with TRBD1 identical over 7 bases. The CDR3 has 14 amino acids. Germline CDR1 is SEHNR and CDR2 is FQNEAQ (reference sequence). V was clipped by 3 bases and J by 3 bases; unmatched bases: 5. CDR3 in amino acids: CASSFLSGGYEQYF. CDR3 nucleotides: TGTGCCAGCAGCTTTCTTTCAGGGGGCTACGAGCAGTACTTC.

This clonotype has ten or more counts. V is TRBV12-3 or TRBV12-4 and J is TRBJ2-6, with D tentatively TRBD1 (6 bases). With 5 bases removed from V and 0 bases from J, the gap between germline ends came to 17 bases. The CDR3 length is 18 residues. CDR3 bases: TGTGCCAGCAGTCCCCGGGACACTTTGACCTCTGGGGCCAACGTCCTGACTTTC. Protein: CASSPRDTLTSGANVLTF.

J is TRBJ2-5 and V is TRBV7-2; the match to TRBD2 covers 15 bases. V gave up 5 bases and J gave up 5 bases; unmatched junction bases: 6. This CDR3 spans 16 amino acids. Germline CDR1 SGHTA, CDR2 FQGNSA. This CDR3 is CASSPGLAGGRETQYF. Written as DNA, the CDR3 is TGTGCCAGCAGCCCCGGACTAGCGGGGGGGCGTGAGACCCAGTACTTC.

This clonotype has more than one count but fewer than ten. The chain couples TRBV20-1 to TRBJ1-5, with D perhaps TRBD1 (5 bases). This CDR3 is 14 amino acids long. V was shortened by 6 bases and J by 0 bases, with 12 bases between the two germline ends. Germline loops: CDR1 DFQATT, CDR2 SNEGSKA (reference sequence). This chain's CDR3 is CSANQGSSNQPQHF. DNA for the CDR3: TGCAGTGCCAACCAGGGTTCTAGCAATCAGCCCCAGCATTTT.

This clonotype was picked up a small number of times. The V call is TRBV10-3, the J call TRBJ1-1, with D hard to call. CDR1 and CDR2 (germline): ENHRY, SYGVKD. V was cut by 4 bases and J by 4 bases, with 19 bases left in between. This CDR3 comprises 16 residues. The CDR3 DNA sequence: TGTGCCATCAGTGCGAAAAGTCCCCCCGAGGGCACTGAAGCTTTCTTT. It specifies CAISAKSPPEGTEAFF.

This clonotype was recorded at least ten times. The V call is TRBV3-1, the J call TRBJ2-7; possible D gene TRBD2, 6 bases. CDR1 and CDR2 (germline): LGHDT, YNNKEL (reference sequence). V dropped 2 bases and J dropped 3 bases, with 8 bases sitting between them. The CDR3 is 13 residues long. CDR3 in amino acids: CASSQIGGYEQYF. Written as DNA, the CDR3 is TGTGCCAGCAGCCAAATCGGGGGCTACGAGCAGTACTTC.

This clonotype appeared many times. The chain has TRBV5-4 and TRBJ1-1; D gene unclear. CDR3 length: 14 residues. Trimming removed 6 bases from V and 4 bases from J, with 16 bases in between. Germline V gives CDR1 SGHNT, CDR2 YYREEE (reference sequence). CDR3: CASIPMGSATEAFF. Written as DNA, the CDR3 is TGTGCCAGCATCCCTATGGGTTCTGCCACTGAAGCTTTCTTT. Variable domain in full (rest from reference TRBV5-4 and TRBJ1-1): ETGVTQSPTHLIKTRGQQVTLRCSSQSGHNTVSWYQQALGQGPQFIFQYYREEENGRGNFPPRFSGLQFPNYSSELNVNALELDDSALYLCASIPMGSATEAFFGQGTRLTVV.

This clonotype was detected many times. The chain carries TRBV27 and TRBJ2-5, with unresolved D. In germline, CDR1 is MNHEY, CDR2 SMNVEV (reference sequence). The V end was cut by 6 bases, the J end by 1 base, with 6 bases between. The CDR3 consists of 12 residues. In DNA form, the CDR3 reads TGTGCCAGCAGAGGAGTCCAAGAGACCCAGTACTTC. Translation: CASRGVQETQYF.

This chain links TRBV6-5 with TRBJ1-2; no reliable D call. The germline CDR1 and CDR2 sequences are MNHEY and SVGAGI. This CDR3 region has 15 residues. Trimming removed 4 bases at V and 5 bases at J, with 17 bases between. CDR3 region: CASSSPLGKEYGYTF. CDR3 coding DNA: TGTGCCAGCAGTTCCCCCCTTGGGAAGGAGTATGGCTACACCTTC.

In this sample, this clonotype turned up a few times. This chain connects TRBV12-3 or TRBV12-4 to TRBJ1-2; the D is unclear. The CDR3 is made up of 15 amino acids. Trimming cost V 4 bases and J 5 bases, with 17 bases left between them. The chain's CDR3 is CASSSSTPLGYGYTF. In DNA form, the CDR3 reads TGTGCCAGCAGTTCCTCGACACCCCTCGGGTATGGCTACACCTTC.

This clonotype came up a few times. The CDR3 nucleotides read TGTGCCAGTAGTATCGGGCATGGTGCAAACACCGGGGAGCTGTTTTTT. Protein sequence: CASSIGHGANTGELFF. The chain recombines TRBV19 with TRBJ2-2; no definite D call. V lost 3 bases, J lost 2 bases, and 13 bases lay in between. The CDR3 contains 16 residues. The germline V gene has CDR1 LNHDA and CDR2 SQIVND (reference sequence).

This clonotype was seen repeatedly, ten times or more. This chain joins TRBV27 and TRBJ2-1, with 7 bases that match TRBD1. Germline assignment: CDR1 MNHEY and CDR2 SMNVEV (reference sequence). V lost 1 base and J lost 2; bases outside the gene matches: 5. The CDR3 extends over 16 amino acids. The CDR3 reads CASSLYLTGPYNEQFF. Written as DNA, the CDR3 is TGTGCCAGCAGTTTATACCTGACAGGGCCCTACAATGAGCAGTTCTTC.

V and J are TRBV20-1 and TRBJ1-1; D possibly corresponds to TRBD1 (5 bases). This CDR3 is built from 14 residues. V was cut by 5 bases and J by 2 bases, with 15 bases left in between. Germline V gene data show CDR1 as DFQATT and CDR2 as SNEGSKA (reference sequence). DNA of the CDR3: TGCAGTGCTCCAAGGGACTTGATAAACACTGAAGCTTTCTTT. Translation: CSAPRDLINTEAFF.